Listed below are T cell receptor beta chains from one sample, sequenced in a study of beta chain features in type 1 diabetes. Some clones are missing from TCRdb's copy, which holds only in-frame ones; the method was immunoSEQ multiplex PCR. The sample consists of 300,000 to 350,000 clones, 9.3% of them appearing once. Input material: central memory CD4+ T cells from blood. The receptors come from a man aged 25 to 45 with type 1 diabetes. The CDR3 runs from the conserved cysteine through the conserved F or W. The D gene is left open where the match is weak. Clone size appears in some rows only: once, few, many, or a class for an expanded clone.

D | J | size | V | DNA | CDR3
NA | TRBJ2-7 | many | TRBV5-1 | TGCGCCAGCACTAACGAGCAGTACTTC | CASTNEQYF
TRBD1 | TRBJ2-7 | NA | TRBV28 | TGTGCCAGCAGACAAGGACAGGGGACCTACGAGCAGTACTTC | CASRQGQGTYEQYF
TRBD2 | TRBJ2-3 | NA | TRBV9 | TGTGCCAGCAGCGTAGCGGCTAGCGGGGACACAGATACGCAGTATTTT | CASSVAASGDTDTQYF
NA | TRBJ2-5 | NA | TRBV11-2 | TGTGCCAGCAGCCCCCGGGCCGCAGAGACCCAGTACTTC | CASSPRAAETQYF
NA | TRBJ2-7 | many | TRBV28 | TGTGCCAGCACCCTACCACGGGGCCACGAGCAGTACTTC | CASTLPRGHEQYF
TRBD2 | TRBJ2-5 | few | TRBV18 | TGTGCCAGCTCAGAGGGACTAGCGGGTCGGACCCAGTACTTC | CASSEGLAGRTQYF
NA | TRBJ1-6 | few | TRBV27 | TGTGCCAGCAGTTTACGGGGAGGTAATTCACCCCTCCACTTT | CASSLRGGNSPLHF
NA | TRBJ2-1 | many | TRBV2 | TGTGCCCTTGAACCGGGGACGGGGGCTAGGAATGAGCAGTTCTTC | CALEPGTGARNEQFF
NA | TRBJ1-1 | NA | TRBV19 | TGTGCCAGTAGTGGGTACACTGAAGCTTTCTTT | CASSGYTEAFF
NA | TRBJ2-5 | NA | TRBV5-6 | TGTGCCAGTTACTCCCAGGAGGAGACCCAGTACTTC | CASYSQEETQYF
TRBD1 | TRBJ2-2 | NA | TRBV29-1 | TGCAGCGTACTACAGGGGTCCGGGGAGCTGTTTTTT | CSVLQGSGELFF
NA | TRBJ2-7 | few | TRBV2 | TGTGCCAGCAGCCGAACAACCCAGGGCTACGAGCAGTACTTC | CASSRTTQGYEQYF
TRBD1 | TRBJ1-1 | few | TRBV29-1 | TGCAGCGTTGCCAGGGACAGGTTAGGAGCTTTCTTT | CSVARDRLGAFF
NA | TRBJ2-7 | NA | TRBV7-2 | TGTGCCAGCGACGTACCAGGGGTTCAAAGTTACGAGCAGTACTTC | CASDVPGVQSYEQYF
NA | TRBJ2-5 | NA | TRBV28 | TGTGCCAGCAGTGCCGTCGGTGAGACCCAGTACTTC | CASSAVGETQYF
NA | TRBJ2-2 | few | TRBV7-2 | TGTGCCAGCAGCCCCACCGGGGAGCTGTTTTTT | CASSPTGELFF
NA | TRBJ2-3 | NA | TRBV5-1 | TGCGCCAGCAGCTTCGAGGATACGCAGTATTTT | CASSFEDTQYF
TRBD1 | TRBJ1-6 | few | TRBV19 | TGTGCCAGTAGTGCGACAGGGGTAGGCTCACCCCTCCACTTT | CASSATGVGSPLHF
NA | TRBJ2-3 | few | TRBV6-1 | TGTGCCAGCAGTGACCAAGATACGCAGTATTTT | CASSDQDTQYF
NA | TRBJ1-2 | many | TRBV4-3 | TGCGCCAGCAGCCAAGATCAGTATGGCTACACCTTC | CASSQDQYGYTF
NA | TRBJ2-5 | NA | TRBV5-1 | TGCGCCAGCAGGTTACTCCCGGGGGAGACCCAGTACTTC | CASRLLPGETQYF
NA | TRBJ2-1 | NA | TRBV7-2 | TGTGCCAGCAGCTTAGTAGGGACCGTCAATGAGCAGTTCTTC | CASSLVGTVNEQFF
TRBD2 | TRBJ2-1 | few | TRBV4-1 | TGCGCCAGCAGCCAAGAAGGTGTGTTAGCGGGGAACAATGAGCAGTTCTTC | CASSQEGVLAGNNEQFF
TRBD2 | TRBJ2-5 | NA | TRBV7-2 | TGTGCCAGCAGCTTAAGCGGGGGGCTCCAAGAGACCCAGTACTTC | CASSLSGGLQETQYF
NA | TRBJ1-4 | NA | TRBV6-6 | TGTGCCGCGAAGGGGGATGAAAAACTGTTTTTT | CAAKGDEKLFF
TRBD2 | TRBJ2-1 | NA | TRBV7-2 | TGTGCCAGCAGCCCGAGCGGGGGGGCCTACAATGAGCAGTTCTTC | CASSPSGGAYNEQFF
TRBD2 | TRBJ2-5 | NA | TRBV10-2 | TGCGCCAGCAGTGAGCGGCGGGGGGGCCGGGAGACCCAGTACTTC | CASSERRGGRETQYF
NA | TRBJ2-3 | NA | TRBV20-1 | TGCAGTGCTAGGAAGACAGATACGCAGTATTTT | CSARKTDTQYF
TRBD1 | TRBJ1-5 | few | TRBV19 | TGTGCCAGTAGAGCCCCGTTGGAGGACAGGGACAATCAGCCCCAGCATTTT | CASRAPLEDRDNQPQHF
NA | TRBJ2-7 | NA | TRBV19 | TGTGCCAGTAGTATACGAGGGGCGAGCTCCTACGAGCAGTACTTC | CASSIRGASSYEQYF
NA | TRBJ2-5 | few | TRBV15 | TGTGCCACCAGCAGGCCAGGGGAAGCCCAGTACTTC | CATSRPGEAQYF
NA | TRBJ2-5 | few | TRBV7-2 | TGTGCCAGCAGCTTACAGACTGGCCAAGAGACCCAGTACTTC | CASSLQTGQETQYF
NA | TRBJ1-1 | NA | TRBV6-5 | TGTGCCAGCAGTTACTCATTCGGGGCCGGGGGCACTGAAGCTTTCTTT | CASSYSFGAGGTEAFF
TRBD2 | TRBJ2-3 | NA | TRBV10-3 | TGTGCCATCAGTGAGTCTGGACTAGCGGGGGAGGCAGATACGCAGTATTTT | CAISESGLAGEADTQYF
TRBD2 | TRBJ2-1 | NA | TRBV11-3 | TGTGCCAGCAGCTTGAGGCTAGCGGGGGTATACAATGAGCAGTTCTTC | CASSLRLAGVYNEQFF
NA | TRBJ1-2 | few | TRBV11-2 | TGTGCCAGCAGCTTCGAGGGTGGGTACGGCTACACCTTC | CASSFEGGYGYTF
NA | TRBJ1-5 | few | TRBV27 | TGTGCCAGCAGTTTACCCGAACAGCCCCAGCATTTT | CASSLPEQPQHF
TRBD1 | TRBJ2-5 | few | TRBV2 | TGTGCCAGCACTATTCCCGGGACAGGCCAAGAGACCCAGTACTTC | CASTIPGTGQETQYF
NA | TRBJ1-1 | many | TRBV7-2 | TGTGCCAGCAGCCTACGCCCCGGACGGGGGGATGAAGCTTTCTTT | CASSLRPGRGDEAFF
NA | TRBJ1-1 | many | TRBV4-1 | TGCGCCAGCAGCCACAACAGGGAAGCTGAAGCTTTCTTT | CASSHNREAEAFF
TRBD2 | TRBJ2-1 | NA | TRBV5-1 | TGCGCCAGCAGCTTCACACTCGGGACTAGCGGGTATAATGAGCAGTTCTTC | CASSFTLGTSGYNEQFF
TRBD1 | TRBJ1-1 | few | TRBV11-2 | TGTGCCAGCGGATCTGGACAGGGGGCCTTTGGTAGGGCTTTCTTT | CASGSGQGAFGRAFF
NA | TRBJ1-5 | few | TRBV11-2 | TGTGCCAGCAGCTTAGAGGCCTTTAGGCCCCAGCATTTT | CASSLEAFRPQHF
NA | TRBJ1-6 | NA | TRBV5-1 | TGCGCCAGCAGCCCCGACAGGACGGGGACCTATAATTCACCCCTCCACTTT | CASSPDRTGTYNSPLHF
NA | TRBJ2-3 | NA | TRBV5-1 | TGCGCCAGCAGCTTGGGGACACTTACCACAGATACGCAGTATTTT | CASSLGTLTTDTQYF
NA | TRBJ1-5 | many | TRBV6-1 | TGTGCCAGCAGTCGGGGGCTGGAGCAGCCCCAGCATTTT | CASSRGLEQPQHF
NA | TRBJ2-5 | NA | TRBV9 | TGTGCCAGCAGTCATGGACAGATGAGAGAGACCCAGTACTTC | CASSHGQMRETQYF
NA | TRBJ1-5 | few | TRBV6-1 | TGTGCCAGCAGTGTGTATTCCAATCAGCCCCAGCATTTT | CASSVYSNQPQHF
NA | TRBJ2-5 | NA | TRBV5-6 | TGTGCCAGCAGCTTGGTGTGGGGACAACAAGAGACCCAGTACTTC | CASSLVWGQQETQYF
NA | TRBJ1-2 | NA | TRBV28 | TGTGCCAGCAGTCTTACGGGCCTCCGGGCGGGAGGCTACACCTTC | CASSLTGLRAGGYTF
NA | TRBJ2-2 | few | TRBV5-4 | TGTGCCAGCAGCTTGGACCGCGGGGAGCTGTTTTTT | CASSLDRGELFF
TRBD2 | TRBJ2-5 | NA | TRBV7-2 | TGTGCCAGCAGGGCGGGAGGGGAAGAGACCCAGTACTTC | CASRAGGEETQYF
NA | TRBJ1-3 | NA | TRBV7-8 | TGTGCCAGCAGCTTAGACGAGTGGGGCTCTGGAAACACCATATATTTT | CASSLDEWGSGNTIYF
TRBD1 | TRBJ1-1 | NA | TRBV2 | TGTGCCAGCAGTCTGGGACAGGGAGACACTGAAGCTTTCTTT | CASSLGQGDTEAFF
NA | TRBJ2-2 | NA | TRBV12-5 | TGTGCTAGTGGTCCCGGGGGGGGACAGGAAAAAACCGGGGAGCTGTTTTTT | CASGPGGGQEKTGELFF
NA | TRBJ1-6 | NA | TRBV28 | TGTGCCAGCAGTTTGGCGACGGGTAATTCACCCCTCCACTTT | CASSLATGNSPLHF